This TCR beta chain stems from a study of blood T cell repertoires in COVID-19. Study-level background: Samples taken during acute and convalescent COVID-19 were collected in the United States, Italy and Spain. From T cells, B-cell-depleted T cells, or PBMCs came the material, which was cDNA or gDNA.

Sequencing used immunoSEQ multiplex PCR; TCRdb keeps in-frame clones, though not all of them. The sample shows over 350,000 clones, more than 70% of them seen only once. Participants reported their clinical history, and cohort assignment relied on those reports. The sample taken for sequencing was PBMCs or T cells enriched from blood (not recorded which). The clonotype originates from a woman aged 18-29 years who had recovered from COVID-19.

The CDR3 loop reads CASSSTSEQFF. The CDR3 DNA reads as TGTGCCAGCAGTTCGACTAGCGAGCAGTTCTTC. This chain uses TRBV6-2 or TRBV6-3 with TRBJ2-1; TRBD2 matches 7 bases. The CDR3 has 11 residues. V gave up 4 bases and J gave up 10 bases; unmatched junction bases: 1. CDR1 is MNHEY and CDR2 is SVGEGT in the germline V gene.